This paragraph covers one TCR beta chain sequence. This clone's antigen is unknown. Compared with germline, one end of the junction differs, possibly owing to a read error. Additional DNA sequences in this sample encode the identical CDR3. These data are taken from a study of OX40 agonist ivuxolimab in advanced cancers. Context from the whole study: Ivuxolimab was an agonistic, fully human IgG2 monoclonal antibody directed against OX40 (CD134), a costimulatory receptor. Intravenous ivuxolimab was administered to patients every 2 weeks at six dose levels: 0.01, 0.1, 0.3, 1.5, 3 and 10 mg/kg. Of the roughly 52 dose-escalation patients, hepatocellular carcinoma was present in about 20, melanoma in around 15, renal cell carcinoma in 9 and head and neck cancer in 9. A male proportion of roughly 80% and a mean age of 60 years, ranging from 23 to 79, were recorded for the dose-escalation cohort. Patients were allowed to have had prior anti-PD-1, anti-PD-L1 or anti-CTLA-4 therapy, and around two fifths of the dose-escalation patients had been treated with checkpoint inhibitors. Partial responses were achieved by three dose-escalation patients, of whom one had hepatocellular carcinoma and two had cutaneous melanoma. The point of sequencing TCRbeta in the periphery was to test whether ivuxolimab changed TCR sequence diversity and drove clonal T-cell expansion. The paper covers the monotherapy dose-escalation part of the phase I ivuxolimab trial, which included N ≈ 54 patients. Points the paper makes about the study in general: Which antigens the clonally expanded peripheral T cells were specific for was not determined. In partial responders in the 0.1-3.0 mg/kg groups, normalized peripheral clonal expansion was found to be among the lowest, especially among CD8+ T cells. After ivuxolimab, more expanded clones were found on average in CD8+ T cells than in CD4+ T cells. Low levels of normalized T-cell clonal expansion were also seen in some patients who did not respond. Clonal expansion of both CD4+ and CD8+ blood T cells was observed from baseline to week 6 at doses 0.1 to 3.0 mg/kg.

Genomic DNA was extracted from sorted cells for sequencing of the TCRbeta CDR3 region. The immunoSEQ Assay was used to sequence the TCRbeta CDR3 regions. As stored in TCRdb, this immuneACCESS dataset retains in-frame rearrangements with V and J assigned. A fraction of the clones does not appear; measured against another copy, unresolved V genes explain less than half of the discrepancy, and the remainder lacks a known reason. The sample table holds under 70,000 clones, of which approximately 84% were seen once. Jointly, the top ten make up less than 4.5% of the sample. Patients with autoimmune disease history or receiving systemic immunosuppression were excluded from the trial. Peripheral blood for TCR sequencing was collected from all dose cohorts at baseline, on cycle 4 day 1, and on cycle 7 day 1. The samples were drawn from a first-in-human, open-label, multicenter phase I dose-escalation trial of ivuxolimab. Adults with locally advanced or metastatic melanoma, renal cell, hepatocellular, or head and neck squamous cell carcinoma were enrolled in the trial. Before TCR sequencing, CD4+ T cells and CD8+ T cells from peripheral blood were sorted into separate populations.

The cysteine opens and the phenylalanine closes a CDR3 of 13 amino acids. Of all the DNA, just the CDR3 is kept, 39 bases in frame from base 1. The germline V gene sets CDR1 to MNHEY and CDR2 to SVGAGI. The sequence is built from TRBV6-5 and TRBJ1-5; no D gene is confidently identified. The receptor comes from an adult with an advanced solid tumor such as melanoma, head and neck, liver or kidney cancer. This specimen consisted of CD4+ or CD8+ T cells sorted from blood, obtained in a trial of the OX40 agonist ivuxolimab. The sequenced DNA: TGTGCCAGCAGTTACGGGAGGGATCAGCCCCAACATTTT. Its translation is CASSYGRDQPQHF.